This section outlines one T cell receptor (beta chain) sequence together with its context. Antigen: not known. The sample is drawn from a study of memory CD4+ T cells and cytomegalovirus serostatus. The wider study: Healthy Belgian adult donors included about nine CMV-positive and 24 CMV-negative people.

The sort gate was single viable CD3+CD4+CD8-CD45RO+ cells for memory CD4+ T cells. Donors' CMV status reflects serum IgG against pp150, pp28, p38, p52. Only in-frame clones appear in the TCRdb table, and some are missing; sequencing was by immunoSEQ multiplex PCR. The sample shows about 27,000 clones, about 76% of them seen only once. Regarding the study as a whole: The CMV-associated TCR signature appears largely within the CD4+ memory repertoire. Of 150 to 200 reported CMV TCRbeta sequences, 67 were found in memory CD4+ repertoires.

The CDR3 runs 14 residues. Germline V gives CDR1 MNHNS, CDR2 SASEGT. Trimming pared 11 bases from V and 4 bases from J, leaving 20 bases between. The sequenced material came from memory CD4+ T cells from blood. The V and J genes are TRBV6-1 and TRBJ1-2; no firm D call. The TCR comes from an adult in good health and CMV-seronegative. CDR3: CAVGIGVAGYGYTF. CDR3 DNA: TGTGCCGTTGGTATAGGTGTCGCGGGCTATGGCTACACCTTC.